The sequence of this T cell receptor beta chain was determined in a study of blood T cell repertoires in COVID-19. Study-wide background: COVID-19 samples from acute and convalescent phases originated in the United States, Italy and Spain. From T cells, B-cell-depleted T cells, or PBMCs came the material, which was cDNA or gDNA.

This CDR3 is built from 16 residues. Germline assignment: CDR1 MDHEN and CDR2 SYDVKM. V was pared by 4 bases and J by 2 bases, with 16 bases between. Original data processing: Amplification of reference gene primers was used by the study to estimate nucleated cell counts. Assay used: immunoSEQ multiplex PCR; TCRdb lists only in-frame clones, some missing. That table gives V, J and clone size, and the DNA gave D and trimming. The table shows over 65,000 clones, with 81% occurring only once. The rearrangement joins TRBV28 to TRBJ2-3, with a tentative D call TRBD2 (5 bases). The source is a human donor in a cohort sampled during active COVID-19. The specimen was peripheral blood. The CDR3 region has the DNA TGTGCCAGCAGTTCCAACAGACCGGACTCCACAGATACGCAGTATTTT. Amino acid sequence: CASSSNRPDSTDTQYF.